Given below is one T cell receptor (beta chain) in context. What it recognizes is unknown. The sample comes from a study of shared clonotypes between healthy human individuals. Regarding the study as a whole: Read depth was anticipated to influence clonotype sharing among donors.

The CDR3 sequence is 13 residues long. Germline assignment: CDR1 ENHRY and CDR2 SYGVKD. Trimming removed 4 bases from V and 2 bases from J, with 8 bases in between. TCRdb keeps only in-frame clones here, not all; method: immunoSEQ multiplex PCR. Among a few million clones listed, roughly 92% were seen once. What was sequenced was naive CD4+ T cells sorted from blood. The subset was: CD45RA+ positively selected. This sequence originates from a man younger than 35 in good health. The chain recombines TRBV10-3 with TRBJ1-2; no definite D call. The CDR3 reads CAISVQVNYGYTF. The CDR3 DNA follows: TGTGCCATCAGTGTCCAGGTAAACTATGGCTACACCTTC.